This T cell receptor (beta chain) was captured in a study of blood T cell repertoires in COVID-19. About the research overall: Sample material is recorded as cDNA or gDNA derived from T cells, B-cell-depleted T cells, or PBMCs.

Per the authors' pipeline: It was from reference gene primer amplification that nucleated cell counts were estimated. Measured with immunoSEQ multiplex PCR; TCRdb has only the in-frame clones, and not every one. For V, J and clone size, that table is used; D and trimming come from the DNA. The sample shows around 140,000 clones, around 80% of them seen only once. In terms of age and location, participants ranged from roughly 18 to 100 years and lived in under 30 US areas. Cohort allocation depended upon clinical history that participants reported. Trimming pared 6 bases from V and 2 bases from J, leaving 11 bases between. Germline assignment: CDR1 LNHDA and CDR2 SQIVND (reference sequence). CDR3 length: 13 residues.

The TCR originated in a man aged 35-49 years with acute COVID-19. The chain links TRBV19 to TRBJ2-7; the D is unclear. The sequenced sample consisted of PBMCs or T cells enriched from blood (not recorded which). DNA for the CDR3: TGTGCCAGTAGCCCTACCTTTCCCTACGAGCAGTACTTC. As protein: CASSPTFPYEQYF. Full variable domain (missing parts from reference TRBV19 and TRBJ2-7): DGGITQSPKYLFRKEGQNVTLSCEQNLNHDAMYWYRQDPGQGLRLIYYSQIVNDFQKGDIAEGYSVSREKKESFPLTVTSAQKNPTAFYLCASSPTFPYEQYFGPGTRLTVT.